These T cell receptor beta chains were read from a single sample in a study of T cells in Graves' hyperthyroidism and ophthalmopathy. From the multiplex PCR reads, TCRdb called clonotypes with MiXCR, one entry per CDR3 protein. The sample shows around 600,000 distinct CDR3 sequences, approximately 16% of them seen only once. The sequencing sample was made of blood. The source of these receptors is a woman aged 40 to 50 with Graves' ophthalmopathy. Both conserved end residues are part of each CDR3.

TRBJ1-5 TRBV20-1 CSARDRRAYNQPQHF
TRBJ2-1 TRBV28 CASSLIDEQFF
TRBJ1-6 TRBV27 CASSLGHGNSPLHF
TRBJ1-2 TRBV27 CASSSSGGGHYGYTF
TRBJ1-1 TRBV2 CASDPGGGPEAFF
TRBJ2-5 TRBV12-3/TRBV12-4 CASKRAGTGGTQYF
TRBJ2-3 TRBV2 CASSERRVGDTQYF
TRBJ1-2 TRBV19 CASSIGPTNYGYTF
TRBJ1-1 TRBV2 CASRIQGLNTEAFF
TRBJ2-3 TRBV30 CAWSVLLPGTGGANTQYF
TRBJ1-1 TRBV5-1 CASNMGGSKAFF
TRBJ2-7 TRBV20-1 CSATLPLGLAGAYEQYF
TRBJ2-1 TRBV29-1 CSVSPGQDYNEQFF
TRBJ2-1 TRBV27 CASSLRTGRLDEQFF
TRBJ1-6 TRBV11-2 CASSVGESSPLHF
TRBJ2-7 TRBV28 CASSLTGPGRGEQYF
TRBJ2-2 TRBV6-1 CASIKGWGGTGELFF
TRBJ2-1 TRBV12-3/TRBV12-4 CASTTYGGGEQFF
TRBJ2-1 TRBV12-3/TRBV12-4 CASSLVAGGLEQFF
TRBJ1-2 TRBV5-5 CASSSGAGDYGYTF
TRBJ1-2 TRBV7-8 CASSQPGQGYGYTF
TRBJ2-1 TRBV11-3 CASSPPSSGPNEQFF
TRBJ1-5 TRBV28 CASSLRTDRGLAQHF
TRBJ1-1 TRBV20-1 CSARDPAALEAFF
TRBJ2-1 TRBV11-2 CASTKGRTYNEQFF
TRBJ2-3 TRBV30 CAWSRGGITDTQYF
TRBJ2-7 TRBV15 CATSRDQRTAYEQYF
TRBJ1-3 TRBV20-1 CSARRAGGNTIYF
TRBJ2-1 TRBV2 CASGRDARGSYNEQFF
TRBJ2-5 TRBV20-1 CSARASDRGLRETQYF
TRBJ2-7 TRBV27 CASSPWDRAEEQYF
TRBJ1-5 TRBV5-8 CASSLSDSFNQPQHF
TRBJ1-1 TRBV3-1 CASTTRGNTEAFF
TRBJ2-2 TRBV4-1 CASSQHLPGTGANTGELFF
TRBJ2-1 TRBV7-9 CASSRGLGAGSNEQFF
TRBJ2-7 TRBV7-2 CASSGRIGGEQYF